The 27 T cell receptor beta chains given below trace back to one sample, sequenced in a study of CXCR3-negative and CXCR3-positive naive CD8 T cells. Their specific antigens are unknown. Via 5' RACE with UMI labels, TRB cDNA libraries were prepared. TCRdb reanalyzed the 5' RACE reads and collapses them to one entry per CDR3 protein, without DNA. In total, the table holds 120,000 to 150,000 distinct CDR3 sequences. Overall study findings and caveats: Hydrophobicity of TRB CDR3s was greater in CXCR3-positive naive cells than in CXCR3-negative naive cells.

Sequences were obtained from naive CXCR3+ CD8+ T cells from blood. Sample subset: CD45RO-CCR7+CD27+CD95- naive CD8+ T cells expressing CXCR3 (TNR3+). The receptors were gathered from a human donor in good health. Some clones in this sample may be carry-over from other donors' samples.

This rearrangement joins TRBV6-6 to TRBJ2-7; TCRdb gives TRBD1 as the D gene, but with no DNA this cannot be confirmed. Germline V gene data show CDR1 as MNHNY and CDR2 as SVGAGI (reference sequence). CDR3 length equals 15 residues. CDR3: CASSPQQGILYEQYF.

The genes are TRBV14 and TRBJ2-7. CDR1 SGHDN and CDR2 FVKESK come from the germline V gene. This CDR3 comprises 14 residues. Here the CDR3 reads CASSQVVSSYEQYF.

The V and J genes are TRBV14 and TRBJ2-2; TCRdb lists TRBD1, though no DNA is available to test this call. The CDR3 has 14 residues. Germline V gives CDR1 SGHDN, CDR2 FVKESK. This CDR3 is CASSRQGRTGELFF.

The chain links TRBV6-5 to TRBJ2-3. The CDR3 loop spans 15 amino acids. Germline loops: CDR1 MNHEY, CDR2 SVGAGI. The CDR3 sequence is CASSYTQRNTDTQYF.

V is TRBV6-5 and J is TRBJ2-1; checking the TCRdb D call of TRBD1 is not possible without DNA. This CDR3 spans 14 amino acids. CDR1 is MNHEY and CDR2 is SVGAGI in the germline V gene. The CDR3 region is CASSTGTAYNEQFF.

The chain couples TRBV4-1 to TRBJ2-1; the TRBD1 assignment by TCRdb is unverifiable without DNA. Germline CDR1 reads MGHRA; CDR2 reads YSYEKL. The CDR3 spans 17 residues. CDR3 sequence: CASSLNQGIGPYNEQFF.

The chain's CDR3 is CASSFRGLYNEQFF. The chain uses TRBV27 and TRBJ2-1; TCRdb reports TRBD1, a call that lacks DNA to check it against. This CDR3 contains 14 residues. Germline CDR1 MNHEY, CDR2 SMNVEV (reference sequence).

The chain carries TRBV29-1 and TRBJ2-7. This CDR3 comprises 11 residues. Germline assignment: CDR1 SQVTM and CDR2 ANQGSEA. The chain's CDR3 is CSVEGIEGQYF.

This CDR3 is CASRKGQGQVYEQYF. The chain carries TRBV7-9 and TRBJ2-7; with no DNA, the TCRdb D assignment of TRBD1 cannot be verified. The CDR3 loop spans 15 amino acids. Germline lookup yields CDR1 SEHNR and CDR2 FQNEAQ (reference sequence).

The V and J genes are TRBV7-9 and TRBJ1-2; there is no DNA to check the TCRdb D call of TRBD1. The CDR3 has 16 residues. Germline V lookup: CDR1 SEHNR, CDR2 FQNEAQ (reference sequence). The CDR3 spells CASSRLDGGDIYGYTF.

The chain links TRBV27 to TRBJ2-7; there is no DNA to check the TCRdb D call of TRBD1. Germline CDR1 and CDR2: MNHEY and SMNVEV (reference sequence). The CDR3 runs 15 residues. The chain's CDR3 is CASSLTGTASYEQYF.

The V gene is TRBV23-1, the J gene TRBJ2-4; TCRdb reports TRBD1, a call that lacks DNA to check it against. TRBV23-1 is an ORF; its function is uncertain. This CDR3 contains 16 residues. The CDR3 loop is CASSQTGGLAKNIQYF.

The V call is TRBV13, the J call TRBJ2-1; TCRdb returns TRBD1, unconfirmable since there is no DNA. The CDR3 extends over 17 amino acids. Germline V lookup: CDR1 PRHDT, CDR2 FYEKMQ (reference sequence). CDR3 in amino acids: CASSNPIEGAAYNEQFF.

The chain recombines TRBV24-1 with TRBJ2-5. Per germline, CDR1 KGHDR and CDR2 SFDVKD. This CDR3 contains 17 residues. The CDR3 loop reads CATSDLGPHSYQETQYF.

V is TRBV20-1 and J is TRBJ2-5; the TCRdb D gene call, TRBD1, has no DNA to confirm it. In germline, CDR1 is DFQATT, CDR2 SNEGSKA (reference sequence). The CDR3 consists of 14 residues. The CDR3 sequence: CSARDPGGWETQYF.

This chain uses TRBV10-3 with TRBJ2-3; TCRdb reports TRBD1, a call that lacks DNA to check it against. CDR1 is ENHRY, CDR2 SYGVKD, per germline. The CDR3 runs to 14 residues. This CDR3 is CAIRTTGDTDTQYF.

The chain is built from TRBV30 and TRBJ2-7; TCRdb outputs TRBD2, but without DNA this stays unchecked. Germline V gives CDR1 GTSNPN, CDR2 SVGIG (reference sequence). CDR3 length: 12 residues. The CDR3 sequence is CAWLAGGYEQYF.

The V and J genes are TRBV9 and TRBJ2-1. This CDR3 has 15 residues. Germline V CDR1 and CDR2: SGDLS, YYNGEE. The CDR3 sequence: CASSGEDGEWNEQFF.

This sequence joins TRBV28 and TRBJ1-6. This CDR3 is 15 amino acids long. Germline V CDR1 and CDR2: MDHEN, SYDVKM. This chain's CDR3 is CASSFGGLYNSPLHF.

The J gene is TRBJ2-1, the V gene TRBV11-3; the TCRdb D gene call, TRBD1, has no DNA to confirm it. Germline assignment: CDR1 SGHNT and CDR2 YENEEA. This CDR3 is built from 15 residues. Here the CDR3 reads CASSPRIGVGDEQFF.

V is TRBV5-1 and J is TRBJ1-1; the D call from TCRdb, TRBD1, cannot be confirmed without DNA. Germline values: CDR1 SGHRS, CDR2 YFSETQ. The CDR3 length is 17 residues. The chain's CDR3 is CASSLGTGPGEGTEAFF.

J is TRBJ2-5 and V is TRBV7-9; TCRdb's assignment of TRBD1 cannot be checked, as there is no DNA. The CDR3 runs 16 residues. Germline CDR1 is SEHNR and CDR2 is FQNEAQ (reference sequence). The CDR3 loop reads CASSYLRGDSQETQYF.

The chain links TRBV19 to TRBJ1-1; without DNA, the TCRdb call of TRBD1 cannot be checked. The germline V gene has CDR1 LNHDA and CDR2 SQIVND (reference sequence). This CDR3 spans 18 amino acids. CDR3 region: CASSIPSWGTGRDTEAFF.

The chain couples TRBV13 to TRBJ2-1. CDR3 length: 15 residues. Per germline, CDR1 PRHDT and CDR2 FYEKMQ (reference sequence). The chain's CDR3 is CASSNRPPEYDEQFF.

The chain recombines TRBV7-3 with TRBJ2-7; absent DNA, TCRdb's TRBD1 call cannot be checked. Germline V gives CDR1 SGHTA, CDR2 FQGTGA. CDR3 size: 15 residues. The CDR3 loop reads CASSLTQGTLLEQYF.

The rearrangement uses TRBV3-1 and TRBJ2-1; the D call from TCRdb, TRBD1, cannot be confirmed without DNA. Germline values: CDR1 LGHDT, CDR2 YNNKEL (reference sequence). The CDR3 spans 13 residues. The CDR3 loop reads CASSHGPRGDQFF.

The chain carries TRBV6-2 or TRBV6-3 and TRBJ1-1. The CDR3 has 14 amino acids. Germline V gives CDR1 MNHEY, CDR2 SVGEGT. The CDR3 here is CASSYQITNTEAFF.